These 25 T cell receptor beta chains came from one sample sequenced in a study of lymphopenia after photon versus proton radiotherapy. Repertoires were generated with immunoSEQ multiplex PCR, while TCRdb's copy carries only in-frame clones and drops some. The sample gives 20,000 to 30,000 clones, about 82% of which show up once; about 20% is in the top ten. The sequences come from peripheral blood, collected from a patient treated with proton-based radiotherapy. These receptors originate from a woman between 65 and 79 years old with pancreatic cancer.

This chain connects TRBV7-9 to TRBJ1-1; 8 bases agree with TRBD1. CDR1 is SEHNR and CDR2 is FQNEAQ in the germline V gene (reference sequence). CDR3 length: 15 residues. Unmatched junction bases numbered 8, after V lost 4 bases and J lost 4 bases. CDR3 region: CASSSDRAPGTEAFF. The CDR3, as DNA: TGTGCCAGCAGCTCGGACAGGGCCCCTGGCACTGAAGCTTTCTTT.

This clone was observed once. CDR3 nucleotides: TGTGCCAGCAGTGGACAGAGAAACATTCAGTACTTC. As protein: CASSGQRNIQYF. The chain has TRBV2 and TRBJ2-4; D perhaps matches TRBD1 (5 bases). The germline gives CDR1 SNHLY, CDR2 FYNNEI. The CDR3 contains 12 residues. The ends were cut back, 4 bases at V and 6 bases at J, with 7 bases in the middle.

The DNA of the CDR3 is TGTGCCAGCAGTTTGTCCGGGGCTAACTATGGCTACACCTTC. Its protein product is CASSLSGANYGYTF. The chain uses TRBV28 and TRBJ1-2; D remains unclear. CDR1 MDHEN and CDR2 SYDVKM come from the germline V gene. The ends were cut back, 3 bases at V and 0 bases at J, with 8 bases in the middle. CDR3 size: 14 residues.

This clone showed up just a few times. This CDR3 reads CASSFLSNRGNINEQFF. CDR3 nucleotide sequence: TGTGCCAGCAGTTTCCTGTCCAACAGGGGGAATATCAATGAGCAGTTCTTC. This sequence joins TRBV28 and TRBJ2-1; 8 nucleotides line up with TRBD1. In germline, CDR1 is MDHEN, CDR2 SYDVKM. This CDR3 region has 17 residues. Trimming took 3 bases from V and 6 from J; bases not matched to a gene: 13.

The chain uses TRBV28 and TRBJ1-5; perhaps TRBD1 as D (6 bases). The CDR3 spans 16 residues. The V gene lost 7 bases and the J gene lost 2 bases, with 18 bases spanning the gap. CDR1 and CDR2 from the germline V gene are MDHEN and SYDVKM. The CDR3 region is CASILRGVPGNQPQHF. The CDR3 DNA reads TGTGCCAGCATCCTAAGGGGGGTACCGGGCAATCAGCCCCAGCATTTT.

This clone was counted only a few times. The chain has TRBV5-6 and TRBJ2-7; 7 nucleotides line up with TRBD1. The junction had 9 bases not matched to a gene; V was cut back by 0 bases and J by 3 bases. CDR1 and CDR2 from the germline V gene are SGHDT and YYEEEE. The length of the CDR3 is 16 residues. The CDR3 bases are TGTGCCAGCAGCTTGGCTTGGGGGACAGTAAGCTACGAGCAGTACTTC. Residues: CASSLAWGTVSYEQYF.

This clone was counted only a few times. The chain is built from TRBV5-6 and TRBJ1-1; no clear D gene. V lost 7 bases and J 4 bases, leaving 14 bases between the germline ends. Germline V lookup: CDR1 SGHDT, CDR2 YYEEEE. This CDR3 contains 13 residues. The CDR3 coding sequence is TGTGCCAGCTATTGGGAAGATGGCACTGAAGCTTTCTTT. As protein: CASYWEDGTEAFF. The full variable domain, completed using reference TRBV5-6 and TRBJ1-1, is DAGVTQSPTHLIKTRGQQVTLRCSPKSGHDTVSWYQQALGQGPQFIFQYYEEEERQRGNFPDRFSGHQFPNYSSELNVNALLLGDSALYLCASYWEDGTEAFFGQGTRLTVV.

The V gene is TRBV14, the J gene TRBJ2-5; 10 bases map to TRBD2. Trimming cost V 4 bases and J 5 bases; bases outside gene matches: 4. Germline CDR1 and CDR2: SGHDN and FVKESK. The CDR3 contains 14 residues. Written as DNA, the CDR3 is TGTGCCAGCAGCCCCTTGGGACTAGCGGAGACCCAGTACTTC. It codes for CASSPLGLAETQYF.

The chain recombines TRBV7-2 with TRBJ2-1; either TRBD1 or TRBD2 may fit D (5 bases each). Germline-derived CDR1 and CDR2 are SGHTA and FQGNSA. Deletions cut 5 bases from V and 1 base from J, with 12 bases between. This CDR3 is 15 amino acids long. CDR3 nucleotides: TGTGCCAGCAGCCAAAGCGGACAATCCTACAATGAGCAGTTCTTC. The encoded protein is CASSQSGQSYNEQFF.

The chain carries TRBV5-1 and TRBJ1-4; TRBD1 matches 8 bases. The germline V gene has CDR1 SGHRS and CDR2 YFSETQ. The trim removed 7 bases at V and 4 bases at J, leaving 6 bases unmatched. The CDR3 extends over 14 amino acids. The CDR3 DNA is TGCGCCAGCTCCTCGACAGGGGATAATGAAAAACTGTTTTTT. Protein sequence: CASSSTGDNEKLFF.

The chain employs TRBV5-4 and TRBJ1-2; D remains unclear. CDR1 and CDR2 from the germline V gene are SGHNT and YYREEE (reference sequence). With 4 bases removed from V and 2 bases from J, the gap between germline ends came to 21 bases. This CDR3 is built from 17 residues. The CDR3 nucleotides read TGTGCCAGCAGCCGAGCGGCAGGAGAAATAAAGAACTATGGCTACACCTTC. Its protein product is CASSRAAGEIKNYGYTF. The whole variable domain, filled in from reference TRBV5-4 and TRBJ1-2, reads ETGVTQSPTHLIKTRGQQVTLRCSSQSGHNTVSWYQQALGQGPQFIFQYYREEENGRGNFPPRFSGLQFPNYSSELNVNALELDDSALYLCASSRAAGEIKNYGYTFGSGTRLTVV.

This clone was picked up one time. One end of the junction does not line up with germline, which may come from a read error. The genes are TRBV5-6 and TRBJ1-2, with D tentatively TRBD1 (5 bases). Germline V lookup: CDR1 SGHDT, CDR2 YYEEEE. The CDR3 contains 11 residues. The CDR3, as DNA: TGTGCCAGCAGCTTGGCCGTTGAGACAGACTTC. This codes for CASSLAVETDF.

The chain couples TRBV14 to TRBJ1-3, with D unclear. V lost 2 bases and J lost 4, with 6 bases in between. Germline V CDR1 and CDR2: SGHDN, FVKESK. The CDR3 runs to 13 residues. CDR3 DNA: TGTGCCAGCAGCCAATTCCTCGGAAACACCATATATTTT. This translates into CASSQFLGNTIYF.

This clone appeared a single time. The chain carries TRBV11-2 and TRBJ2-2, with D perhaps given as TRBD1 or TRBD2 (5 bases each). This CDR3 contains 14 residues. Trimming shortened V by 4 bases and J by 4 bases, and 10 bases separated the two germline ends. CDR1 is SGHAT and CDR2 is FQNNGV in the germline V gene. This CDR3 reads CASSWDRVTGELFF. The CDR3 DNA reads TGTGCCAGCAGCTGGGACCGAGTCACCGGGGAGCTGTTTTTT. The whole variable domain, filled in from reference TRBV11-2 and TRBJ2-2, reads EAGVAQSPRYKIIEKRQSVAFWCNPISGHATLYWYQQILGQGPKLLIQFQNNGVVDDSQLPKDRFSAERLKGVDSTLKIQPAKLEDSAVYLCASSWDRVTGELFFGEGSRLTVL.

V gene TRBV5-6 combines with J gene TRBJ2-7; D may be TRBD2 (6 bases). This CDR3 spans 15 amino acids. Trimming pared 2 bases from V and 0 bases from J, leaving 12 bases between. Germline loops: CDR1 SGHDT, CDR2 YYEEEE. The CDR3 spells CASSLRGISSYEQYF. CDR3 in DNA: TGTGCCAGCAGCTTACGCGGGATATCCTCCTACGAGCAGTACTTC.

This clone was counted between two and nine times. The chain combines TRBV5-4 with TRBJ2-7; 9 nucleotides agree with TRBD2. With 5 bases clipped from V and 3 bases from J, the junction kept 9 bases outside the gene matches. Germline CDR1 reads SGHNT; CDR2 reads YYREEE (reference sequence). CDR3 length: 15 residues. CDR3 loop: CASSLAGLAVYEQYF. For the CDR3, the DNA is TGTGCCAGCAGTCTGGCGGGACTAGCTGTCTACGAGCAGTACTTC.

As DNA, the CDR3 is TGTGCCTGGAGATTACAGGGGATCACTGAAGCTTTCTTT. As protein: CAWRLQGITEAFF. The chain has TRBV30 and TRBJ1-1, with 7 bases aligning to TRBD1. Germline V gene sequence: CDR1 GTSNPN, CDR2 SVGIG (reference sequence). This CDR3 region has 13 residues. V lost 3 bases, J lost 4 bases, and 5 bases stayed unmatched.

The chain is built from TRBV7-2 and TRBJ1-2; no firm D call. V gave up 5 bases and J gave up 4 bases, with 11 bases separating them. The CDR3 has 13 residues. The germline CDR1 and CDR2 sequences are SGHTA and FQGNSA. The CDR3 loop reads CASSGGKLYGYTF. The CDR3 nucleotides read TGTGCCAGCAGCGGCGGGAAGCTCTATGGCTACACCTTC.

This clone has only one observation. The chain joins TRBV28 to TRBJ1-4, with TRBD1 as a possible D gene (6 bases). This CDR3 is 12 amino acids long. V lost 7 bases and J 7 bases, leaving 10 bases between the germline ends. Germline V gene lookup returns CDR1 MDHEN and CDR2 SYDVKM. The CDR3 bases are TGTGCCAGCAAAGCACAGGGTGAAAAACTGTTTTTT. Protein: CASKAQGEKLFF.

The rearrangement links TRBV7-2 to TRBJ2-2; TRBD1 matches 11 bases. Germline values: CDR1 SGHTA, CDR2 FQGNSA. The CDR3 runs to 15 residues. V was clipped by 5 bases and J by 3 bases; unmatched bases: 2. The CDR3 coding sequence is TGTGCCAGCAGCCCGGGACAGGGGGACACCGGGGAGCTGTTTTTT. This encodes CASSPGQGDTGELFF.

In its sample, this clone was seen once. The rearrangement links TRBV7-3 to TRBJ1-2; D uncertain. Germline CDR1 reads SGHTA; CDR2 reads FQGTGA. The CDR3 extends over 15 amino acids. The germline V and J ends were trimmed by 5 bases and 3 bases, with 16 bases remaining between them. The CDR3 loop is CASSPFDRVDYGYTF. The CDR3 DNA is TGTGCCAGCAGCCCCTTCGATAGGGTTGACTATGGCTACACCTTC.

Only a few counts were recorded for this clone. This chain uses TRBV6-5 with TRBJ2-2, with a tentative D call TRBD1 (6 bases). Germline V gene lookup returns CDR1 MNHEY and CDR2 SVGAGI. The CDR3 has 13 residues. V was pared by 7 bases and J by 5 bases, with 11 bases between. This CDR3 is CASKQGPTGELFF. The CDR3 bases are TGTGCCAGCAAACAGGGTCCTACCGGGGAGCTGTTTTTT.

The CDR3 DNA follows: TGTGCCAGCAGCTTAGGTAGTAGAACGGTGGGGGAGCTGTTTTTT. Its protein product is CASSLGSRTVGELFF. V and J are TRBV7-2 and TRBJ2-2; D is unresolved. Trimming shortened V by 1 base and J by 8 bases, and 14 bases separated the two germline ends. The CDR3 length is 15 residues. CDR1 and CDR2 (germline): SGHTA, FQGNSA.

V usage is TRBV10-3 and J usage is TRBJ2-1; D possibly corresponds to TRBD2 (7 bases). The CDR3 is made up of 16 amino acids. CDR1 ENHRY and CDR2 SYGVKD come from the germline V gene. V gave up 7 bases and J gave up 0 bases, with 16 bases separating them. Here the CDR3 DNA reads TGTGCCATCACGGCCAAGGGGGGGAGCTCCTACAATGAGCAGTTCTTC. Amino acids: CAITAKGGSSYNEQFF.

The V gene is TRBV19, the J gene TRBJ2-7, with 9 bases fitting TRBD1. The CDR3 totals 16 residues. V trimming: 4 bases; J trimming: 1 base; junction bases outside the gene matches: 8. Germline assignment: CDR1 LNHDA and CDR2 SQIVND (reference sequence). The CDR3 here is CASSSFWGQGSYEQYF. The CDR3 DNA follows: TGTGCCAGTAGTAGCTTTTGGGGACAGGGATCCTACGAGCAGTACTTC.